One T cell receptor beta chain is described in this entry. There is no known antigen for this receptor. Per-base qualities were not stored, and no clone one base away is much larger. The source of the sample is a study of T cell responses to AZD1222 COVID-19 vaccine (dated by TCRdb to about 2021). The study in broad terms: A total of 233 trial participants underwent TCR sequencing, of whom roughly 210 had received two doses of AZD1222 and some 25 had received two doses of the MenACWY control vaccine. Trial participants were enrolled by age into subgroups of 18-55, 56-69 and 70-plus years, and around 140, 26 and 57 TCR-sequenced participants, respectively, were included in these subgroups. Findings and caveats that apply to the study as a whole: Only five or six AZD1222 recipients were SARS-CoV-2 seropositive at baseline, limiting conclusions about previously exposed vaccinees. After two AZD1222 doses, both the breadth and the depth of spike-specific TCRs were significantly higher than at day 0 and than in MenACWY recipients. Most participants were white British and females outnumbered males, and the authors suggested that clonal diversity may have been underestimated. In the small 56-69-year group, the increase in depth fell short of significance, most likely because of low power. Because no samples from the day 14 peak response were available, repertoires could be characterized only after the peak T cell response. Reportedly, almost half of the unique spike-specific TCRs recognized epitopes lying outside the regions that are mutated in the B.1.351 and B.1.1.7 variants. Vaccine-associated CD4 TCRs spanned the whole spike protein, with dominant responses in regions 160-218 and 743-854.

The time point label on this specimen signifies: about 28 days (+/-7) after the second vaccine dose. AZD1222 recipients with second doses at about 4 weeks or about 12 weeks were pooled, because spike-specific TCR depth and breadth did not differ between schedules. Samples from vaccinated people were obtained from the UK trials COV001 and COV002, which included a single-blind randomized controlled phase 2/3 trial of AZD1222 (ChAdOx1 nCoV-19) in healthy adults. For TCRbeta chain sequencing, PBMC samples were collected from trial participants at day 0 and at day 28 after the second dose. The CDR3 regions of human TCRbeta chains were analyzed by immunosequencing. As for how the authors treated the data: Repertoire TCRs were checked for matches against a reference library of SARS-CoV-2-specific TCRs that had been generated using the MIRA antigen-specificity platform. Breadth was defined as the fraction of unique TCRs that were SARS-CoV-2-associated. Depth was defined as the fraction of total T cells that were SARS-CoV-2-associated. Using the MIRA data, each spike-specific TCR was assigned both to the spike region to which the TCR was reactive and to a CD4 or CD8 class. Log10-transformed breadth and depth values were compared by one-way ANOVA with Sidak's multiple comparisons tests. TCRdb's version of the immuneACCESS table is confined to in-frame rearrangements and falls short of the full clone set. An unresolved V gene accounts for under half of the shortfall where checked; the remainder is of unknown origin. That table supplies the V and J calls and clone size; D and trimming were determined from the DNA. The sample contains some 96,000 clones, approximately 88% of them found a single time. The top ten clonotypes cover approximately 15% of the sample.

Trimming at the junction amounts to 2 bases on V and 4 bases on J, and the germline ends lie 4 bases apart. Spanning cysteine to phenylalanine, the CDR3 consists of 12 amino acids. This entry keeps only the CDR3 DNA: 36 bases, framed from base 1. Sequences LNHDA (CDR1) and SQIVND (CDR2) are obtained from the germline V gene (reference sequence). The specimen was peripheral blood, collected 28 days after the second AZD1222 dose. The TCR originated in an adult who received the AZD1222 COVID-19 vaccine. The chain joins TRBV19 to TRBJ2-3; the D gene cannot be resolved reliably. The nucleotide sequence is TGTGCCAGTAGTATACGGTCAGATACGCAGTATTTT. Its translation is CASSIRSDTQYF.